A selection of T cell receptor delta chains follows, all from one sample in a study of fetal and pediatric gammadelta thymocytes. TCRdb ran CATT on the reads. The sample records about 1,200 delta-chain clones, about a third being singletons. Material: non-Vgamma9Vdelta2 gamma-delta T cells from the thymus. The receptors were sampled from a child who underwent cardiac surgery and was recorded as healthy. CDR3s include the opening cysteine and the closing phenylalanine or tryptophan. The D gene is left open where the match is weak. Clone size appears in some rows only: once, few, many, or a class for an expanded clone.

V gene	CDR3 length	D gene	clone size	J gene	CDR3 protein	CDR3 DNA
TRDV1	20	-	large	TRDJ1	CALGVVRVRVPNQRSDKLIF	TGTGCTCTTGGGGTCGTACGGGTACGTGTCCCCAATCAGCGGTCCGATAAACTCATCTTT
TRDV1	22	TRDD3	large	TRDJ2	CALGERGVPSGGYWALTAQLFF	TGTGCTCTTGGGGAAAGAGGGGTTCCTTCTGGGGGATACTGGGCTTTGACAGCACAACTCTTCTTT
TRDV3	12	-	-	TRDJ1	CAMPSSGDKLIF	TGTGCCATGCCAAGTTCTGGTGATAAACTCATCTTT
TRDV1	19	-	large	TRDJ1	CALGELPSTTVWGDDKLIF	TGTGCTCTTGGGGAACTACCTTCCACTACCGTCTGGGGGGACGATAAACTCATCTTT
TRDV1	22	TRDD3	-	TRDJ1	CALAKPPPHQRRGDIRADKLIF	TGTGCTCTTGCCAAACCCCCACCGCATCAACGACGGGGGGATATAAGGGCCGATAAACTCATCTTT
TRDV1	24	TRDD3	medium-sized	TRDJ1	CALGDPDLKENTGGYFWYTDKLIF	TGTGCTCTTGGGGACCCCGACTTAAAAGAGAATACTGGGGGATACTTTTGGTACACCGATAAACTCATCTTT
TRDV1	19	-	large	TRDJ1	CALGELIVVMGLYTDKLIF	TGTGCTCTTGGGGAACTAATTGTCGTGATGGGGCTGTACACCGATAAACTCATCTTT
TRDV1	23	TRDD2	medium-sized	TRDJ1	CALGERAEPSYGLGRDLTDKLIF	TGTGCTCTTGGGGAACGGGCGGAACCTTCCTACGGGCTGGGTCGTGACCTCACCGATAAACTCATCTTT
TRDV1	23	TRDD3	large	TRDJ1	CALGGPRDLPPRLGGPNTDKLIF	TGTGCTCTTGGCGGACCGAGGGACCTTCCCCCTCGACTGGGGGGTCCAAACACCGATAAACTCATCTTT
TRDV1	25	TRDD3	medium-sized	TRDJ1	CALGEGSHSHLRVLGDTLYTDKLIF	TGTGCTCTTGGGGAAGGGTCCCATTCGCACCTACGTGTACTGGGGGATACGCTCTACACCGATAAACTCATCTTT
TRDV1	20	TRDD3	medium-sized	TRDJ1	CALGEGVAGGYWSYTDKLIF	TGTGCTCTTGGGGAAGGGGTGGCTGGGGGATATTGGTCGTACACCGATAAACTCATCTTT
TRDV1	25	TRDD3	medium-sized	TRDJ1	CALGELTSPLLGGCPPYAYTDKLIF	TGTGCTCTTGGGGAACTTACCAGTCCCCTACTGGGGGGATGCCCCCCCTATGCGTACACCGATAAACTCATCTTT
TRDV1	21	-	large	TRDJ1	CALGEIVAAQSPPLSTDKLIF	TGTGCTCTTGGGGAAATCGTGGCCGCTCAGTCACCCCCGCTAAGTACCGATAAACTCATCTTT
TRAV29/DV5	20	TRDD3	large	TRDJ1	CAASLRGKIFRRRDTHKLIF	TGTGCAGCAAGCCTGAGGGGGAAAATCTTCCGTAGAAGGGATACGCATAAACTCATCTTT
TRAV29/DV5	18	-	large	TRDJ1	CAASEVLFPPTYTDKLIF	TGTGCAGCAAGCGAAGTTCTATTTCCCCCGACGTACACCGATAAACTCATCTTT
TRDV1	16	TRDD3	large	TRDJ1	CALGEGTWGYTDKLIF	TGTGCTCTTGGGGAAGGGACCTGGGGGTACACCGATAAACTCATCTTT
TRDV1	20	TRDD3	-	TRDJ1	CALGDPSYELGDTGTDKLIF	TGTGCTCTTGGGGACCCTTCCTACGAGCTGGGGGATACGGGGACTGATAAACTCATCTTT
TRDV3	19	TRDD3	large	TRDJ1	CALTSYGLGDTLYTDKLIF	TGTGCCTTAACTTCCTATGGGCTGGGGGATACCTTGTACACCGATAAACTCATCTTT
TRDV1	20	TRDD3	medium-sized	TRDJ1	CALGERLRLPGLGDPLKLIF	TGTGCTCTTGGGGAACGTCTTCGCCTACCCGGGCTGGGGGACCCCCTTAAACTCATCTTT
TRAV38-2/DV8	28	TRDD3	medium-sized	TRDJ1	CAYRSCNSFVPLPTGGYPHSLYTDKLIF	TGTGCTTATAGGAGCTGTAATTCCTTCGTTCCCCTCCCTACTGGGGGATACCCTCATTCGCTGTACACCGATAAACTCATCTTT
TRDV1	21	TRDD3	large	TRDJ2	CALGELSSLRPIYWGIGPLFF	TGTGCTCTTGGGGAACTATCATCCCTACGGCCAATTTACTGGGGGATAGGTCCCCTCTTCTTT
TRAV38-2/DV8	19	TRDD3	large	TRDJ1	CAYRSSSRHWGIPQDKLIF	TGTGCTTATAGGAGCTCCTCGCGCCACTGGGGGATACCTCAGGATAAACTCATCTTT
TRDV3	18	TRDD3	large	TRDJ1	CAFAFRYTGGRIFDKLIF	TGTGCCTTTGCCTTCCGTTATACTGGGGGAAGGATTTTCGATAAACTCATCTTT
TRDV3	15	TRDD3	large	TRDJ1	CAFRWGDSGTDKLIF	TGTGCCTTTCGGTGGGGGGATAGTGGAACCGATAAACTCATCTTT
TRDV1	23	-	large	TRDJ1	CALGDPSSYVAHGIRGYTDKLIF	TGTGCTCTTGGGGACCCATCTTCCTACGTAGCCCACGGGATACGCGGGTACACCGATAAACTCATCTTT
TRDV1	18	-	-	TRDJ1	CALGELVGYGPYTDKLIF	TGTGCTCTTGGGGAATTAGTGGGATATGGACCGTACACCGATAAACTCATCTTT
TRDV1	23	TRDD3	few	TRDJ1	CALGEVPSVVSGDTRGATDKLIF	TGTGCTCTTGGGGAAGTCCCTTCAGTCGTATCGGGGGATACGCGAGGGGCCACCGATAAACTCATCTTT
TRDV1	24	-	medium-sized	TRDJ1	CALGERVSFRSGRGSPSYTDKLIF	TGTGCTCTTGGGGAACGGGTGTCGTTTAGATCCGGGCGTGGATCGCCGTCTTACACCGATAAACTCATCTTT
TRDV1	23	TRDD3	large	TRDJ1	CALGATRTPRSLGGDVYTDKLIF	TGTGCTCTTGGGGCTACGAGGACCCCCAGATCACTGGGGGGTGATGTGTACACCGATAAACTCATCTTT
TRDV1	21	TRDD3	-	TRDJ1	CALGESFQFLKLGAYTDKLIF	TGTGCTCTTGGGGAGTCCTTCCAATTTTTAAAACTGGGGGCGTACACCGATAAACTCATCTTT
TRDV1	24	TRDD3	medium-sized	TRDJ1	CALGEFYLRGLTGGYREYTDKLIF	TGTGCTCTTGGGGAATTTTATCTACGCGGCTTAACTGGGGGATACAGGGAGTACACCGATAAACTCATCTTT
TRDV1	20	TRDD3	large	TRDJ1	CALEWGYWGIKRTYTDKLIF	TGTGCTCTTGAATGGGGATACTGGGGGATAAAAAGGACATACACCGATAAACTCATCTTT
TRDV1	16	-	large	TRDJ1	CALGARWGLTTDKLIF	TGTGCTCTTGGGGCCAGATGGGGGCTGACCACCGATAAACTCATCTTT
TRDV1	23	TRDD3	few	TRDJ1	CALGELLGARKLHWGPLTDKLIF	TGTGCTCTTGGGGAACTCCTGGGGGCACGTAAGCTACACTGGGGACCTCTCACCGATAAACTCATCTTT
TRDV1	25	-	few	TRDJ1	CALGELRSIPLRDLDRLLPTDKLIF	TGTGCTCTTGGGGAACTAAGGAGTATCCCCCTTCGGGACCTCGACCGTCTACTACCCACCGATAAACTCATCTTT
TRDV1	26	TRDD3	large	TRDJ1	CALGEPRREAYEFAAGGYGYTDKLIF	TGTGCTCTTGGGGAACCGCGACGCGAAGCCTACGAATTCGCTGCTGGGGGATACGGGTACACCGATAAACTCATCTTT
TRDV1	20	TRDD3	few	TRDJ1	CALGELRNAWVGIRADKLIF	TGTGCTCTTGGGGAACTTCGGAACGCTTGGGTGGGGATACGGGCCGATAAACTCATCTTT
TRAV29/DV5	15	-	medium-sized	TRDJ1	CAASRRSSYTDKLIF	TGTGCAGCAAGCAGGAGGTCTTCCTACACCGATAAACTCATCTTT
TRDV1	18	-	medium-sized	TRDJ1	CALGELLMGTPYTDKLIF	TGTGCTCTTGGGGAACTCCTGATGGGTACCCCGTACACCGATAAACTCATCTTT
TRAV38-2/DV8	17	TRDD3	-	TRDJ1	CAYRSAIRYWGPDKLIF	TGTGCTTATAGGAGCGCGATCAGGTACTGGGGTCCCGATAAACTCATCTTT
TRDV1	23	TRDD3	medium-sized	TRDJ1	CALGELMSDPLQGRTGETDKLIF	TGTGCTCTTGGGGAACTTATGTCGGATCCCCTACAAGGTCGTACTGGGGAGACCGATAAACTCATCTTT
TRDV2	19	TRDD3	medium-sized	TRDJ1	CACDTGGGLGDLYTDKLIF	TGTGCCTGTGACACCGGGGGAGGACTGGGGGATCTGTACACCGATAAACTCATCTTT
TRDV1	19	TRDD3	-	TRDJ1	CALGGIDFGGYVYTDKLIF	TGTGCTCTTGGGGGGATAGACTTTGGGGGATACGTCTACACCGATAAACTCATATTT
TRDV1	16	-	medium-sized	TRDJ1	CALGPPSPGYLGRLIF	TGTGCTCTTGGGCCCCCTTCCCCCGGCTACCTGGGGAGGCTCATCTTT
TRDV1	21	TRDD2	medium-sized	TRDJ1	CALGEPRAFLLLVGDTDKLIF	TGTGCTCTTGGGGAACCGAGAGCCTTCCTACTCCTAGTGGGGGACACCGATAAACTCATCTTT
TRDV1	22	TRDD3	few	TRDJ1	CALGIVPLPLGDRGSCRDKLIF	TGTGCTCTTGGGATCGTGCCCCTCCCTTTGGGGGATAGGGGGTCGTGTCGAGATAAACTCATCTTT
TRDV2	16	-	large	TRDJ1	CACDTVKGGHTDKLIF	TGTGCCTGTGACACGGTCAAGGGAGGGCACACCGATAAACTCATCTTT
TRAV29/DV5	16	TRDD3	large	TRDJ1	CAARSLLGAYTDKLIF	TGTGCAGCAAGGTCTCTACTGGGGGCTTACACCGATAAACTCATCTTT
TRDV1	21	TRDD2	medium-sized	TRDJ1	CALGRNSYVMGTKAFTDKLIF	TGTGCTCTTGGGCGTAATTCCTACGTGATGGGCACAAAAGCATTCACCGATAAACTCATCTTT
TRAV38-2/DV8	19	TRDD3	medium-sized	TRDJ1	CAYRSASPVLGDRPDKLIF	TGTGCTTATAGGAGCGCGTCCCCCGTACTGGGGGATAGGCCCGATAAACTCATCTTT
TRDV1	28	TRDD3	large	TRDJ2	CALGELEYTGGYARWSPLLFSLTAQLFF	TGTGCTCTTGGGGAACTCGAATATACTGGGGGATACGCAAGGTGGAGTCCCCTGCTATTTTCTTTGACAGCACAACTCTTCTTT
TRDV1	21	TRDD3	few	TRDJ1	CALGDPYFPYWGITYTDKLIF	TGTGCTCTTGGGGACCCGTATTTCCCATACTGGGGGATTACGTACACCGATAAACTCATCTTT
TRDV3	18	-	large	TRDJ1	CAFWTLSWDEVYTDKLIF	TGTGCCTTTTGGACCCTTTCCTGGGATGAGGTGTACACCGATAAACTCATCTTT
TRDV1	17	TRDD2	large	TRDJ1	CALGEAFLGTYTDKLIF	TGTGCTCTTGGGGAGGCCTTCCTCGGTACTTACACCGATAAACTCATCTTT
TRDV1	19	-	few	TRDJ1	CALGEPLEVTPTYTDKLIF	TGTGCTCTTGGGGAACCCCTCGAAGTTACTCCGACGTACACCGATAAACTCATCTTT
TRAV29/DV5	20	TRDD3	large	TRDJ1	CAASASLLGDTRSYTDKLIF	TGTGCAGCAAGCGCGTCGTTGCTGGGGGATACGCGATCGTACACCGATAAACTCATCTTT
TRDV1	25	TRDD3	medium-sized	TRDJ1	CALGERRPFGSPLTGGPPDTDKLIF	TGTGCTCTTGGGGAACGGCGCCCCTTCGGCTCACCTCTTACTGGGGGCCCACCTGACACCGATAAACTCATCTTT
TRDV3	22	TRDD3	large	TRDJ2	CAFNPSPHWGIKAHNLTAQLFF	TGTGCCTTTAACCCTTCCCCCCACTGGGGGATTAAGGCACATAATTTGACAGCACAACTCTTCTTT
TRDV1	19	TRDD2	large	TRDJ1	CALGACYTFLYTYTDKLIF	TGTGCTCTTGGGGCCTGCTATACCTTCCTTTACACGTACACCGATAAACTCATCTTT
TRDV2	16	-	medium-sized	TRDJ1	CACDTTWVGDTDKLIF	TGTGCCTGTGACACCACTTGGGTGGGGGACACCGATAAACTCATCTTT